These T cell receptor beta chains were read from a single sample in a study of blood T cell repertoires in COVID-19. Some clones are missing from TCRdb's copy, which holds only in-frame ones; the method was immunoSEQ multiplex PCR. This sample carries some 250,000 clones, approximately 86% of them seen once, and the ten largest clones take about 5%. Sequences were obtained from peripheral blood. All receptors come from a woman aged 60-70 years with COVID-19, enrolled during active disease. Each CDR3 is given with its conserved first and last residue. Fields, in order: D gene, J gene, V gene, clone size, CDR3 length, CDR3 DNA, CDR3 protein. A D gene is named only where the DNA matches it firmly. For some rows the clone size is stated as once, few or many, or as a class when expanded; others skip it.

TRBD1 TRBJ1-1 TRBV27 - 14 TGTGCCAGCAGCCTACAGGGGCGAGAGACTGAAGCTTTCTTT CASSLQGRETEAFF
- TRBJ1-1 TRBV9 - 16 TGTGCCAGCAGCGTAACCCCTCAAATGGGCGGGACTGAAGCTTTCTTT CASSVTPQMGGTEAFF
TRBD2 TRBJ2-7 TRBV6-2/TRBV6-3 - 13 TGTGCCAGCAGTTACGCCCGGGGGGGCGAGCAGTACTTC CASSYARGGEQYF
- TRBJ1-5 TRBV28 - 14 TGTGCCAGTAGGACAGCCCTTGGGAATCAGCCCCAGCATTTT CASRTALGNQPQHF
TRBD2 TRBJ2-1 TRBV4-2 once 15 TGTGCCAGCAGCCTCCTTCTAGCGGGAGACAATGAGCAGTTCTTC CASSLLLAGDNEQFF
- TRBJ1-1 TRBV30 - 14 TGTGCCTGGAACTCTGACAGGTTGAACACTGAAGCTTTCTTT CAWNSDRLNTEAFF
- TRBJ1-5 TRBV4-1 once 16 TGCGCCAGCAGCCTCGCGAGGGCAGGCAGCAATCAGCCCCAGCATTTT CASSLARAGSNQPQHF
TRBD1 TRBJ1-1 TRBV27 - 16 TGTGCCAGCAGTTCCTTGACAGGGGGAGCGGGAACTGAAGCTTTCTTT CASSSLTGGAGTEAFF
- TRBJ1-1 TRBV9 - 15 TGTGCCAGCAGCGTTAGACCGGGATGGGACACTGAAGCTTTCTTT CASSVRPGWDTEAFF
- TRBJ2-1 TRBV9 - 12 TGTGCCAGCAGCGTCCTTAACAATGAGCAGTTCTTC CASSVLNNEQFF
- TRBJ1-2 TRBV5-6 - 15 TGTGCCAGCAGCTTATTAGTGGCCAGGAACTATGGCTACACCTTC CASSLLVARNYGYTF
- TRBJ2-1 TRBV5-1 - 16 TGCGCCAGCAGCTTGGGCCTGGCCCACTCCTACAATGAGCAGTTCTTC CASSLGLAHSYNEQFF
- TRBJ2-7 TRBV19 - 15 TGTGCCAGTAGTATAGAACTAGCCAGTCCTTACGAGCAGTACTTC CASSIELASPYEQYF
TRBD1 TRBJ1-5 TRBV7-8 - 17 TGTGCCAGCAGCGCTGGACAGGGGCGAGGAAGCAATCAGCCCCAGCATTTT CASSAGQGRGSNQPQHF
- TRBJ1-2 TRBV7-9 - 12 TGTGCCAGCAGCTTATTTTCGGTCCTCTACACCTTC CASSLFSVLYTF
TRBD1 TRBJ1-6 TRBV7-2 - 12 TGTGCCAGCAGCCATGACAGGGACCCACTCCACTTT CASSHDRDPLHF
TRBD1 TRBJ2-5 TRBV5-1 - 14 TGCGCCAGCAGCCCAACAGGGGGGCGAGAGACCCAGTACTTC CASSPTGGRETQYF
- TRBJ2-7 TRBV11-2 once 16 TGTGCCAGCAGCCCCTACCTAGCGCTAAGCTCCTACGAGCAGTACTTC CASSPYLALSSYEQYF
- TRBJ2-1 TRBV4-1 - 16 TGCGCCAGCAGCCAAGGGTCGGCGGGACCCTACAATGAGCAGTTCTTC CASSQGSAGPYNEQFF
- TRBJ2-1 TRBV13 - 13 TGTGCCAGCAGCTTCCTCAGAAGCAATGAGCAGTTCTTC CASSFLRSNEQFF
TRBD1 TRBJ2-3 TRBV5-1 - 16 TGCGCCAGCAGCTTCCTTAAGGGACAGGGACCAGATACGCAGTATTTT CASSFLKGQGPDTQYF
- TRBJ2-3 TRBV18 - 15 TGTGCCAGCCGCTCGCGAGTCTCCCACACAGATACGCAGTATTTT CASRSRVSHTDTQYF
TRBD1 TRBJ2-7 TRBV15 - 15 TGTGCCACCAGCAGGCAGGGACAGGGGACAAACGAGCAGTACTTC CATSRQGQGTNEQYF
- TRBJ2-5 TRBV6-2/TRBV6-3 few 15 TGTGCCAGCAGTCCGGGTGGGAGGATCCAAGAGACCCAGTACTTC CASSPGGRIQETQYF
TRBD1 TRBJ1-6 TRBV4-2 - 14 TGTGCCAGCAGCCCACAGGGGGCGATTTCACCCCTCCACTTT CASSPQGAISPLHF
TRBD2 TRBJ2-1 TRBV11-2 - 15 TGTGCCAGCAGCTTATCGGGAGGGGCCTACAATGAGCAGTTCTTC CASSLSGGAYNEQFF
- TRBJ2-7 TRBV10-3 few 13 TGTGCCATCAGTGATAGACAACACTACGAGCAGTACTTC CAISDRQHYEQYF
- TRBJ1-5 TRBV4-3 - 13 TGCGCCAGCAGCCCCTCAGGCGGGGCGCCCCGGCATTTT CASSPSGGAPRHF
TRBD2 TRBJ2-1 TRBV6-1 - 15 TGTGCCAGCAGTGAAACTGCGGGAGGGTACAATGAGCAGTTCTTC CASSETAGGYNEQFF
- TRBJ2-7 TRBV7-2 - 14 TGTGCCAGCAGATCAAGCGGATACTCCTACGAGCAGTACTTC CASRSSGYSYEQYF
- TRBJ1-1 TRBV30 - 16 TGTGCCTGGAGCCCGGACGGGAGGTTCGTGGACACTGAAGCTTTCTTT CAWSPDGRFVDTEAFF
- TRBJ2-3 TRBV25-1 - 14 TGTGCCAGCAGTGAATACCCTTTCACAGATACGCAGTATTTT CASSEYPFTDTQYF
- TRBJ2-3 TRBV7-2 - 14 TGTGCCAGCAGCTTATGGGCAGGGCCAGATACGCAGTATTTT CASSLWAGPDTQYF
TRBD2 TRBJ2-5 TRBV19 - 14 TGTGCCAGTAGTATCTCCGGGACTAGTGTTACCCAGTACTTC CASSISGTSVTQYF
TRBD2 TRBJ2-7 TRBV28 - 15 TGTGCCAGCAGTTTTTTGGGAGCGGGAGTCGGCGAGCAGTACTTC CASSFLGAGVGEQYF
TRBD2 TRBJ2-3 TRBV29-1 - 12 TGCAGCTCACGGGAGGGCCAAGATACGCAGTATTTT CSSREGQDTQYF
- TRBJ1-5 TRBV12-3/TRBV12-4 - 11 TGTGCCAGCAGCGTAGATCAGCCCCAGCATTTT CASSVDQPQHF
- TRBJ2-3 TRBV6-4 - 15 TGTGCCAGCGCAAGGTTGGCTAGAGGTACCGATACGCAGTATTTT CASARLARGTDTQYF
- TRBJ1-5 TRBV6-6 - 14 TGTGCCAGCAGTGAGACAGCCGTGGGGCGGGAGGGGCATTTT CASSETAVGREGHF